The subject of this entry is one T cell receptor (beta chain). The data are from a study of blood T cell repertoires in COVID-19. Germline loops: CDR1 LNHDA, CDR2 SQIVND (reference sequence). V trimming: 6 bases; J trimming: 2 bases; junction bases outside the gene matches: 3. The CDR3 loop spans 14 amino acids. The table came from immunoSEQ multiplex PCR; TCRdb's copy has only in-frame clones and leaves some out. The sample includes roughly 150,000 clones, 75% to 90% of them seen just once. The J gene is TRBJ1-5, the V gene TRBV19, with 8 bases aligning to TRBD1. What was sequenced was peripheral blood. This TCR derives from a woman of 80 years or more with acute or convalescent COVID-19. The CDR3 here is CASRKTGGNQPQHF. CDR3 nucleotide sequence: TGTGCCAGTAGAAAGACAGGGGGCAATCAGCCCCAGCATTTT.